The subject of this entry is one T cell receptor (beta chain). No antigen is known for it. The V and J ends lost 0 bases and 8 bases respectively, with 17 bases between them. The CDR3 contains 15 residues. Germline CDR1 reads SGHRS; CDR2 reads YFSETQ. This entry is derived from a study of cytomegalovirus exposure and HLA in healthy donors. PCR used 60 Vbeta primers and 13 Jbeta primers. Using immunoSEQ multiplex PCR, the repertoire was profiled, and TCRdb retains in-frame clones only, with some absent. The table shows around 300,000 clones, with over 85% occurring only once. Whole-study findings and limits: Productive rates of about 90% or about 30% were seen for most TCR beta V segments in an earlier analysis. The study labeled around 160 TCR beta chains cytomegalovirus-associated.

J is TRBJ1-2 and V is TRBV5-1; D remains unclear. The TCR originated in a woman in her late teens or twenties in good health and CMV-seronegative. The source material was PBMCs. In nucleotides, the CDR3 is TGCGCCAGCAGCTTGGCACCCGGGTCTCCGCAAGGCTACACCTTC. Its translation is CASSLAPGSPQGYTF. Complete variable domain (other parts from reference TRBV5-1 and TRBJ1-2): KAGVTQTPRYLIKTRGQQVTLSCSPISGHRSVSWYQQTPGQGLQFLFEYFSETQRNKGNFPGRFSGRQFSNSRSEMNVSTLELGDSALYLCASSLAPGSPQGYTFGSGTRLTVV.